This T cell receptor beta chain was captured by sequencing in a study of cytomegalovirus exposure and HLA in healthy donors. Germline CDR1 is MDHEN and CDR2 is SYDVKM. CDR3 length equals 15 residues. PCR was performed using 60 Vbeta and 13 Jbeta primers. The repertoire was sequenced with immunoSEQ multiplex PCR; TCRdb's copy has only in-frame clones and lacks some. Counted here are around 100,000 clones, 78% occurring once; the ten biggest clones make up about 4.4%. For this clone: As yet, its antigen is unknown.

Among the donors, all were healthy bone marrow donors. Study conclusions and caveats: Immune exposure was documented only through CMV serostatus. Across donors, sequencing depth was assumed by presence/absence analyses to be roughly uniform.

The sample consisted of PBMCs. The chain links TRBV28 to TRBJ2-5, with 7 bases fitting TRBD1. The last part of the DNA fits TRBJ2-7 better; the J call may be wrong. The source of this sequence is a male donor in good health and CMV-seropositive. The CDR3 sequence is CASSFHRGRVYEQYF. The DNA of the CDR3 is TGTGCCAGCAGTTTTCACAGGGGTAGGGTTTACGAGCAGTACTTC.